The subject of this entry is one T cell receptor (beta chain). In its sample, this clonotype was seen many times. Its antigen target is currently unknown. Per-base qualities were not stored, and no clone one base away is much larger. The sample is drawn from a study of T cell repertoires in cytomegalovirus infection (dated by TCRdb to the late 2010s). Notes on the research overall: Because public TCR beta signatures pointed to carriage of CMV infection together with the matching HLA type, the HLA type of each donor mattered for the analysis. Here is what the overall study found, with its caveats: Carriers of CMV infection plus the relevant HLA type were discriminated by the cumulative frequency of public TCR beta family members in the study cohort and in an independent roughly 380-donor cohort. The ex vivo response was dominated by HLA-C-restricted CMV-specific TCR beta clonotypes, which also provided the single most frequent clonotype in two of eight donors.

Including cysteine and phenylalanine, the CDR3 has 11 amino acids. Just CDR3 DNA is preserved here, 33 bases in frame from base 1. V is reduced by 3 bases and J by 4 bases, leaving a spacing of 4 bases between them. According to the germline V gene, CDR1 reads MDHEN and CDR2 reads SYDVKM. These reads were obtained on an Illumina HiSeq 1500. Clones were called with MiXCR by TCRdb after fastp trimmed the public reads at Q25, and only in-frame beta chains were retained. Entries are consolidated by CDR3 protein sequence, retaining the most common genes and DNA. This sample holds 110,000 to 150,000 distinct CDR3 sequences; 5.5% to 8% were observed only once. About a sixth of the sample goes to the ten largest clones.

This sequence uses TRBV28 and TRBJ2-7, with the identity of the D gene unclear. Specimen: PBMCs. The source of this sequence is a human donor in good health (CMV status not recorded). Some clones in this sample may be carry-over from other donors' samples. The DNA sequence is as follows: TGTGCCAGCAGTTTGAAATACGAGCAGTACTTC. It encodes CASSLKYEQYF.